The 10 T cell receptor beta chains listed next were all sequenced from one sample in a study of cytomegalovirus exposure and HLA in healthy donors. It was with 60 Vbeta and 13 Jbeta primers that the PCR ran. Repertoires were generated with immunoSEQ multiplex PCR, while TCRdb's copy carries only in-frame clones and drops some. The sample lists 100,000 to 150,000 clones, 74% occurring once. The sequenced material came from PBMCs. Receptors were obtained from a woman between 45 and 60 years old in good health and CMV-seropositive.

This clone was seen only once. The V and J genes are TRBV5-4 and TRBJ2-3, with 15 bases that match TRBD2. J was trimmed by 8 bases and V by 4 bases; bases with no gene match: 5. The CDR3 spans 15 residues. Germline V gene data show CDR1 as SGHNT and CDR2 as YYREEE (reference sequence). The CDR3 reads CASSTGTSGGFTQYF. The CDR3 DNA is TGTGCCAGCAGCACCGGGACTAGCGGGGGGTTTACGCAGTATTTT.

The J gene is TRBJ1-2, the V gene TRBV4-1, with D possibly TRBD1 on 5 matching bases. This CDR3 region has 17 residues. Trimming cost V 2 bases and J 8 bases, with 24 bases left between them. Germline V gene data show CDR1 as MGHRA and CDR2 as YSYEKL. As DNA, the CDR3 is TGCGCCAGCAGCCAATCCCTGATATTATTTGGGGGAGGAGGCTACACCTTC. Translating gives CASSQSLILFGGGGYTF.

This chain connects TRBV25-1 to TRBJ2-5; 9 bases map to TRBD2. Germline loops: CDR1 MGHDK, CDR2 SYGVNS. This CDR3 comprises 15 residues. Trimming removed 8 bases from V and 4 bases from J; junction bases left unmatched: 11. In nucleotides, the CDR3 is TGTGCCAGCTCTGATAAGGCGGGGGGGCCAGAGACCCAGTACTTC. This encodes CASSDKAGGPETQYF.

As DNA, the CDR3 is TGTGCCAGCAGTCTAGCGGGGGGACAAGAGACCCAGTACTTC. This translates into CASSLAGGQETQYF. V and J are TRBV6-6 and TRBJ2-5; 11 positions match TRBD2. This CDR3 has 14 residues. The germline CDR1 and CDR2 sequences are MNHNY and SVGAGI (reference sequence). V dropped 5 bases and J dropped 2; count of bases not matched to a gene: 1.

The chain combines TRBV11-3 with TRBJ2-2, with TRBD2 matching over 10 bases. The CDR3 covers 16 residues. Germline V gene data show CDR1 as SGHNT and CDR2 as YENEEA. J was trimmed by 2 bases and V by 5 bases; bases with no gene match: 5. The chain's CDR3 is CASSHGLAANTGELFF. The CDR3 DNA follows: TGTGCCAGCAGCCATGGACTAGCGGCTAACACCGGGGAGCTGTTTTTT.

This clone occurred a few times. The J gene is TRBJ2-3, the V gene TRBV5-4; D unclear. The V end lost 2 bases, the J end lost 6 bases, and 16 bases lay between the germline ends. Germline V CDR1 and CDR2: SGHNT, YYREEE (reference sequence). This CDR3 spans 15 amino acids. In DNA, the CDR3 is TGTGCCAGCAGCTTAGAGGCAAATTCTTGGGATACGCAGTATTTT. Protein product: CASSLEANSWDTQYF.

The CDR3 here is CASSLSSSGQETQYF. The CDR3 nucleotides read TGTGCCAGCAGCTTATCGTCTAGCGGGCAAGAGACCCAGTACTTC. The V and J genes are TRBV7-2 and TRBJ2-5, with 8 bases fitting TRBD2. Germline assignment: CDR1 SGHTA and CDR2 FQGNSA. The CDR3 covers 15 residues. Trimming took 2 bases from V and 2 from J; bases not matched to a gene: 4. Full variable domain (missing parts from reference TRBV7-2 and TRBJ2-5): GAGVSQSPSNKVTEKGKDVELRCDPISGHTALYWYRQSLGQGLEFLIYFQGNSAPDKSGLPSDRFSAERTGGSVSTLTIQRTQQEDSAVYLCASSLSSSGQETQYFGPGTRLLVL.

This chain links TRBV11-2 with TRBJ2-3, with 12 bases lining up with TRBD1. V shed 6 bases and J 3 bases; nucleotides not matched to a gene: 7. This CDR3 comprises 16 residues. Germline CDR1 reads SGHAT; CDR2 reads FQNNGV. CDR3 coding DNA: TGTGCCAGCAGGAAACCGGGACAGGGGGCGACAGATACGCAGTATTTT. Residues: CASRKPGQGATDTQYF.

This chain links TRBV5-1 with TRBJ2-3, with D tentatively TRBD2 (5 bases). V was cut by 0 bases and J by 1 base, with 9 bases left in between. The CDR3 loop spans 15 amino acids. In germline, CDR1 is SGHRS, CDR2 YFSETQ. The CDR3 nucleotides are TGCGCCAGCAGCTTGGGACGGGGTGGCACAGATACGCAGTATTTT. This sequence encodes CASSLGRGGTDTQYF.

CDR3 DNA sequence: TGTGCCAGCAGTCACATCGCCAGCGGGATATCCTACGAGCAGTACTTC. Translated, it gives CASSHIASGISYEQYF. The genes are TRBV5-6 and TRBJ2-7, with 7 bases that match TRBD2. Germline CDR1 is SGHDT and CDR2 is YYEEEE. The CDR3 loop spans 16 amino acids. V was clipped by 5 bases and J by 1 base; unmatched bases: 12.